Listed below are T cell receptor beta chains from one sample, sequenced in a study of cytomegalovirus exposure and HLA in healthy donors. Clones were read by immunoSEQ multiplex PCR, and TCRdb kept only the in-frame ones, dropping some. Of under 200,000 clones listed, 80% to 90% are singletons. The source material was PBMCs. These receptors originate from a woman aged 25 to 39 in good health and CMV-seronegative. Each CDR3 is given with its conserved first and last residue. The order of the fields is clone size, V gene, CDR3 length, D gene, J gene, CDR3 DNA, CDR3 protein. A D gene is named only where the DNA matches it firmly. The listing skips clone size in some rows; elsewhere it reads once, few, many or a size class.

clone_size: -; v_call: TRBV29-1; cdr3_length: 12; d_call: TRBD1; j_call: TRBJ2-3; cdr3_nt: TGCAGCGTGGGACAGGGGGGAGATACGCAGTATTTT; cdr3_aa: CSVGQGGDTQYF
clone_size: -; v_call: TRBV6-1; cdr3_length: 13; d_call: TRBD1; j_call: TRBJ1-2; cdr3_nt: TGTGCCAGCAGTGAGGGACAGAACTATGGCTACACCTTC; cdr3_aa: CASSEGQNYGYTF
clone_size: -; v_call: TRBV7-2; cdr3_length: 17; d_call: TRBD1; j_call: TRBJ1-2; cdr3_nt: TGTGCCAGCAGCCTAGGGGCTCGGACAGGGGGTAACTCTGGCTACACCTTC; cdr3_aa: CASSLGARTGGNSGYTF
clone_size: -; v_call: TRBV27; cdr3_length: 14; d_call: -; j_call: TRBJ1-6; cdr3_nt: TGTGCCAGCAGTTTCCTCGGGGAGAATTCACCCCTCCACTTT; cdr3_aa: CASSFLGENSPLHF
clone_size: -; v_call: TRBV4-3; cdr3_length: 18; d_call: TRBD2; j_call: TRBJ2-1; cdr3_nt: TGCGCCAGCAGCCAAACTCATGCAGCGGGAGCCTCGAACAATGAGCAGTTCTTC; cdr3_aa: CASSQTHAAGASNNEQFF
clone_size: few; v_call: TRBV7-8; cdr3_length: 15; d_call: TRBD1; j_call: TRBJ2-2; cdr3_nt: TGTGCCAGCAGCTCCCGACAGGGGAACACCGGGGAGCTGTTTTTT; cdr3_aa: CASSSRQGNTGELFF
clone_size: -; v_call: TRBV7-8; cdr3_length: 17; d_call: -; j_call: TRBJ2-2; cdr3_nt: TGTGCCAGCAGCTTAGCGCCCCGGGAGCTCGACACCGGGGAGCTGTTTTTT; cdr3_aa: CASSLAPRELDTGELFF
clone_size: -; v_call: TRBV18; cdr3_length: 14; d_call: -; j_call: TRBJ1-3; cdr3_nt: TGTGCCAGCTCCCCAGAAACAGCGGGAAACACCATATATTTT; cdr3_aa: CASSPETAGNTIYF
clone_size: -; v_call: TRBV2; cdr3_length: 13; d_call: -; j_call: TRBJ1-2; cdr3_nt: TGTGCCAGCAGTGAAGGGACAGTTTATGGCTACACCTTC; cdr3_aa: CASSEGTVYGYTF
clone_size: once; v_call: TRBV6-1; cdr3_length: 15; d_call: -; j_call: TRBJ2-3; cdr3_nt: TGTGCCAGCAGTGAAGAAGGGCAGGGTCCAGATACGCAGTATTTT; cdr3_aa: CASSEEGQGPDTQYF
clone_size: -; v_call: TRBV29-1; cdr3_length: 13; d_call: -; j_call: TRBJ1-1; cdr3_nt: TGCAGCGTCCGGCCCCAATGGAACACTGAAGCTTTCTTT; cdr3_aa: CSVRPQWNTEAFF
clone_size: -; v_call: TRBV19; cdr3_length: 15; d_call: -; j_call: TRBJ2-1; cdr3_nt: TGTGCCACCCATGGGGGCAAGGCACACTACAATGAGCAGTTCTTC; cdr3_aa: CATHGGKAHYNEQFF
clone_size: -; v_call: TRBV19; cdr3_length: 11; d_call: -; j_call: TRBJ2-4; cdr3_nt: TGTGCCAGTTGTAGAGAGGACATTCAGTACTTC; cdr3_aa: CASCREDIQYF
clone_size: -; v_call: TRBV2; cdr3_length: 17; d_call: TRBD1; j_call: TRBJ1-5; cdr3_nt: TGTGCCAGCAGGCCCCAGACAGGGGATCGACGCAATCAGCCCCAGCATTTT; cdr3_aa: CASRPQTGDRRNQPQHF
clone_size: -; v_call: TRBV6-5; cdr3_length: 15; d_call: TRBD2; j_call: TRBJ2-7; cdr3_nt: TGTGCCAGCCTGGGAAGCGGGAGGGGCGCCTACGAGCAGTACTTC; cdr3_aa: CASLGSGRGAYEQYF
clone_size: -; v_call: TRBV13; cdr3_length: 15; d_call: TRBD1; j_call: TRBJ1-1; cdr3_nt: TGTGCCAGCAGCTTAAGGGACAGGGGGCCGTCTGAAGCTTTCTTT; cdr3_aa: CASSLRDRGPSEAFF
clone_size: few; v_call: TRBV28; cdr3_length: 18; d_call: TRBD1; j_call: TRBJ1-5; cdr3_nt: TGTGCCAGCAGTTCCGGGACAGGGGGCTTAGCTGGAAATCAGCCCCAGCATTTT; cdr3_aa: CASSSGTGGLAGNQPQHF
clone_size: -; v_call: TRBV4-1; cdr3_length: 10; d_call: -; j_call: TRBJ2-1; cdr3_nt: TGCGCCAGCCGGGGTAATGAGCAGTTCTTC; cdr3_aa: CASRGNEQFF
clone_size: -; v_call: TRBV5-1; cdr3_length: 16; d_call: TRBD2; j_call: TRBJ2-2; cdr3_nt: TGCGCCAGCAGCTTTTTAGCGGGGGGCCGCACCGGGGAGCTGTTTTTT; cdr3_aa: CASSFLAGGRTGELFF
clone_size: -; v_call: TRBV6-1; cdr3_length: 15; d_call: -; j_call: TRBJ1-5; cdr3_nt: TGTGCCAGCAGTGGCACAGGTACGGGCAGTCAGCCCCAGCATTTT; cdr3_aa: CASSGTGTGSQPQHF
clone_size: once; v_call: TRBV28; cdr3_length: 15; d_call: TRBD1; j_call: TRBJ2-7; cdr3_nt: TGTGCCAGCAGTTTATATGCGGGACAGGTCTACGAGCAGTACTTC; cdr3_aa: CASSLYAGQVYEQYF
clone_size: -; v_call: TRBV5-1; cdr3_length: 15; d_call: TRBD2; j_call: TRBJ2-7; cdr3_nt: TGCGCCAGCAGCCCGAGCGGGACTCGCCAATACGAGCAGTACTTC; cdr3_aa: CASSPSGTRQYEQYF
clone_size: -; v_call: TRBV5-1; cdr3_length: 14; d_call: TRBD1; j_call: TRBJ1-2; cdr3_nt: TGCGCCAGCAGCGGCTCAGGGGGGTACTATGGCTACACCTTC; cdr3_aa: CASSGSGGYYGYTF
clone_size: once; v_call: TRBV27; cdr3_length: 13; d_call: -; j_call: TRBJ2-3; cdr3_nt: TGTGCCAGCAGTTTATATGGCGTAGATACGCAGTATTTT; cdr3_aa: CASSLYGVDTQYF
clone_size: -; v_call: TRBV5-1; cdr3_length: 15; d_call: TRBD1; j_call: TRBJ2-7; cdr3_nt: TGCGCCAGCAGCTTGACAGGGGCGAACGCCTACGAGCAGTACTTC; cdr3_aa: CASSLTGANAYEQYF
clone_size: -; v_call: TRBV5-1; cdr3_length: 15; d_call: -; j_call: TRBJ2-6; cdr3_nt: TGCGCCAGCAGCTATGACGGGTCTGGGGCCAACGTCCTGACTTTC; cdr3_aa: CASSYDGSGANVLTF